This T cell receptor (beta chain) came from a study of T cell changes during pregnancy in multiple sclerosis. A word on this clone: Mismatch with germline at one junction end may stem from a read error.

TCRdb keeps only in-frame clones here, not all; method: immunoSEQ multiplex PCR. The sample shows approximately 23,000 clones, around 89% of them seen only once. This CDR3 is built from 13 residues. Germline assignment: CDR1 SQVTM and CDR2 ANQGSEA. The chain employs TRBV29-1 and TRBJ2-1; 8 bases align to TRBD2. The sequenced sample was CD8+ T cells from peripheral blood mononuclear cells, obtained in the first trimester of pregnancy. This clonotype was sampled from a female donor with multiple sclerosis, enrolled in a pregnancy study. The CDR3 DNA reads TGCAGCGCTGAAGCGGGAGAGTTGAATGAGCAGTTCTTC. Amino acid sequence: CSAEAGELNEQFF.